The entry below describes one TCR beta chain. The target antigen is unknown. The CDR3 length is 16 residues. Germline loops: CDR1 ENHRY, CDR2 SYGVKD. Germline trimming cut 0 bases from V and 6 bases from J; bases unmatched to any gene: 5. Sequencing was performed with immunoSEQ multiplex PCR; in TCRdb, only in-frame clones are kept and a portion is missing. Of about 330,000 clones listed, around 90% are singletons. The data were taken from a study of cytomegalovirus exposure and HLA in healthy donors. Study-wide points: Reports indicated that the classifier achieved high specificity and sensitivity in diagnosing cytomegalovirus status. According to the study, 160 or so TCR beta chains were cytomegalovirus-associated. Testing in vitro showed a few CMV-associated chains specific for CMV antigens.

This chain uses TRBV10-3 with TRBJ2-2; 9 bases align to TRBD1. The TCR sequence derives from a woman aged 25 to 39 in good health and CMV-seropositive. Sequencing was performed on PBMCs. CDR3 protein: CAISESGTGRAGELFF. The CDR3 DNA is TGTGCCATCAGTGAGTCGGGGACAGGGAGGGCCGGGGAGCTGTTTTTT.